The 27 T cell receptor beta chains below come from one sample, sequenced in a study of shared clonotypes between healthy human individuals. The protocol was immunoSEQ multiplex PCR, while the TCRdb copy is restricted to in-frame clones and leaves out a portion. This table has roughly 510,000 clones, nearly 80% appearing once. Sequenced input: PBMCs. The receptors derive from a woman between 35 and 50 years old in good health. Some clones in this sample may be carry-over from other donors' samples.

The chain couples TRBV10-2 to TRBJ2-1; no clear D. V gave up 10 bases and J gave up 0 bases, with 19 bases separating them. CDR3 length: 16 residues. Per the germline V gene, CDR1 is WSHSY and CDR2 is SAAADI. The CDR3 is CATESEQRSSYNEQFF. CDR3 in DNA: TGCGCCACCGAGTCCGAACAGCGCAGCTCCTACAATGAGCAGTTCTTC.

The table lists this clone with many counts. V is TRBV4-2 and J is TRBJ2-7; D may match TRBD1 or TRBD2 (5 bases each). Germline V CDR1 and CDR2: LGHNA, YNFKEQ. Trimming cost V 1 base and J 0 bases, with 19 bases left between them. The CDR3 consists of 18 residues. In nucleotides, the CDR3 is TGTGCCAGCAGCCAAGGTCCCCCCGGGACCTCGATCTCCTACGAGCAGTACTTC. Its translation is CASSQGPPGTSISYEQYF.

The sample holds a few counts of this clone. The gene calls are TRBV7-9 and TRBJ2-4; D uncertain. Germline V gives CDR1 SEHNR, CDR2 FQNEAQ (reference sequence). The CDR3 extends over 12 amino acids. With 6 bases removed from V and 8 bases from J, the gap between germline ends came to 11 bases. The CDR3 region is CASRSDGYIQYF. The CDR3 DNA is TGTGCCAGCAGGTCCGATGGGTACATTCAGTACTTC.

The CDR3 sequence is CASSQIGGETQYF. The CDR3 nucleotides read TGTGCCAGCAGTCAGATAGGAGGGGAGACCCAGTACTTC. This chain links TRBV6-4 with TRBJ2-5; perhaps TRBD2 as D (6 bases). Germline lookup yields CDR1 MRHNA and CDR2 SNTAGT. The CDR3 sequence is 13 residues long. Trimming removed 5 bases from V and 5 bases from J, with 12 bases in between.

This clone occurred many times. The chain has TRBV29-1 and TRBJ1-1; tentative D call: TRBD1 (6 bases). Germline V gives CDR1 SQVTM, CDR2 ANQGSEA. CDR3 size: 17 residues. V lost 0 bases and J lost 4, with 21 bases in between. CDR3 sequence: CSVEDPNGRGMGTEAFF. Here the CDR3 DNA reads TGCAGCGTTGAAGATCCCAACGGGAGGGGGATGGGCACTGAAGCTTTCTTT.

This chain links TRBV6-5 with TRBJ2-5; perhaps TRBD1 as D (6 bases). The length of the CDR3 is 14 residues. Germline CDR1 reads MNHEY; CDR2 reads SVGAGI. V was trimmed by 10 bases and J by 2 bases, leaving 17 bases between them. CDR3: CAITGSMEQETQYF. The CDR3 region has the DNA TGTGCCATCACAGGGTCTATGGAACAAGAGACCCAGTACTTC.

V and J are TRBV5-1 and TRBJ2-2; 9 nucleotides match TRBD2. The V gene end was trimmed by 0 bases and the J gene end by 5 bases; junction bases not matched to a gene: 5. The CDR3 sequence is 16 residues long. Germline CDR1 and CDR2: SGHRS and YFSETQ. The CDR3 nucleotides read TGCGCCAGCAGCTTGGATCCAGCGGGAGGTACCGGGGAGCTGTTTTTT. Translating gives CASSLDPAGGTGELFF.

This clone has at least ten counts. The rearrangement joins TRBV4-1 to TRBJ2-5; 14 bases match TRBD2. Germline V gene lookup returns CDR1 MGHRA and CDR2 YSYEKL. Trimming at V came to 4 bases and at J to 1 base, leaving 2 bases not matched to a gene. The CDR3 is 16 amino acids. CDR3 DNA sequence: TGCGCCAGCAGCCGAGGGACTAGCGGGAGCCAAGAGACCCAGTACTTC. This encodes CASSRGTSGSQETQYF.

The CDR3, as DNA: TGTGCCAGCAGCCCAGGGACTAGCGGGAGGGCCGGGGAGACCCAGTACTTC. It is translated as CASSPGTSGRAGETQYF. V gene TRBV11-3 combines with J gene TRBJ2-5; TRBD2 matches 16 bases. Germline loops: CDR1 SGHNT, CDR2 YENEEA. Trimming removed 5 bases from V and 5 bases from J; junction bases left unmatched: 8. The CDR3 extends over 17 amino acids.

The chain uses TRBV29-1 and TRBJ1-1; a weak D match, TRBD1 (6 bases). Looked up from germline, CDR1 is SQVTM and CDR2 is ANQGSEA. The CDR3 extends over 16 amino acids. Trimming took 7 bases from V and 1 from J, leaving 22 bases between them. CDR3 sequence (DNA): TGCAGCGCCCAAGGTTACGGGGGCAGGGCGAACACTGAAGCTTTCTTT. Residues: CSAQGYGGRANTEAFF. Using reference TRBV29-1 and TRBJ1-1 for the parts outside the CDR3, the full variable domain is SAVISQKPSRDICQRGTSLTIQCQVDSQVTMMFWYRQQPGQSLTLIATANQGSEATYESGFVIDKFPISRPNLTFSTLTVSNMSPEDSSIYLCSAQGYGGRANTEAFFGQGTRLTVV.

The CDR3 sequence is CASRETSGSNTGELFF. The CDR3 region has the DNA TGTGCCAGCAGAGAGACTAGCGGGAGCAACACCGGGGAGCTGTTTTTT. The chain carries TRBV7-6 and TRBJ2-2, with 12 nucleotides matching TRBD2. Germline V lookup: CDR1 SGHVS, CDR2 FNYEAQ. Germline trimming cut 6 bases from V and 2 bases from J; bases unmatched to any gene: 4. The CDR3 is 16 residues long.

The chain links TRBV7-9 to TRBJ2-3, with D uncertain. With 2 bases removed from V and 0 bases from J, the gap between germline ends came to 21 bases. The CDR3 has 19 residues. Per the germline V gene, CDR1 is SEHNR and CDR2 is FQNEAQ (reference sequence). As DNA, the CDR3 is TGTGCCAGCAGCTTATCTCGAATTGGTAGATCCACCAGCACAGATACGCAGTATTTT. Amino acid sequence: CASSLSRIGRSTSTDTQYF.

DNA for the CDR3: TGCGCCAGCAGTTCTTTCGGGGCCAACGTCCTGACTTTC. Translation: CASSSFGANVLTF. The gene calls are TRBV23-1 and TRBJ2-6, with unresolved D. TRBV23-1 is given ORF status, its function remaining uncertain. The V end was cut by 5 bases, the J end by 4 bases, with 6 bases between. This CDR3 contains 13 residues.

The chain couples TRBV5-1 to TRBJ1-2; 7 bases match TRBD1. This CDR3 is built from 14 residues. The V gene end was trimmed by 2 bases and the J gene end by 2 bases; junction bases not matched to a gene: 3. Germline-derived CDR1 and CDR2 are SGHRS and YFSETQ. CDR3 region: CASSLQGSNYGYTF. CDR3 coding DNA: TGCGCCAGCAGCTTACAGGGGTCAAACTATGGCTACACCTTC. The full variable domain, rest sourced from reference TRBV5-1 and TRBJ1-2, is KAGVTQTPRYLIKTRGQQVTLSCSPISGHRSVSWYQQTPGQGLQFLFEYFSETQRNKGNFPGRFSGRQFSNSRSEMNVSTLELGDSALYLCASSLQGSNYGYTFGSGTRLTVV.

This chain links TRBV28 with TRBJ2-3; 13 bases fit TRBD2. CDR1 and CDR2 from the germline V gene are MDHEN and SYDVKM. V lost 6 bases and J lost 8; bases outside the gene matches: 5. The CDR3 runs to 14 residues. CDR3 residues: CASRPGLAGSTQYF. Written as DNA, the CDR3 is TGTGCCAGCAGGCCGGGACTAGCGGGAAGTACGCAGTATTTT.

The chain uses TRBV28 and TRBJ1-2; 7 positions match TRBD1. Germline-derived CDR1 and CDR2 are MDHEN and SYDVKM. The CDR3 has 14 residues. Trimming cost V 3 bases and J 5 bases; bases outside gene matches: 6. The CDR3 is CASSFQGVTYGYTF. Written as DNA, the CDR3 is TGTGCCAGCAGTTTCCAGGGGGTGACGTATGGCTACACCTTC.

This clone was seen only a few times. The chain joins TRBV5-4 to TRBJ2-5; D is tentatively TRBD1 or TRBD2 (5 bases each). Germline assignment: CDR1 SGHNT and CDR2 YYREEE (reference sequence). The CDR3 length is 13 residues. V was clipped by 0 bases and J by 12 bases, with 15 bases between them. Here the CDR3 DNA reads TGTGCCAGCAGCTTGGTGGGGACCCCCGGGGAGTACTTC. Its translation: CASSLVGTPGEYF.

A remark on this clone: A far larger clone is only one base removed, so a read error is likely. The same CDR3 can be traced to other DNA sequences in this sample. This sequence joins TRBV4-2 and TRBJ2-3; D unclear. There are 12 residues in the CDR3. Trimming took off 0 bases at V and 8 bases at J, with 6 bases between the two ends. Germline V gives CDR1 LGHNA, CDR2 YNFKEQ. In DNA form, the CDR3 reads TGTGCCAGCAGCCAAGACCAAGTTACGCAGTATTTT. Its protein is CASSQDQVTQYF.

The V call is TRBV9, the J call TRBJ1-1; D gene ambiguous. Germline V gene data show CDR1 as SGDLS and CDR2 as YYNGEE. This CDR3 contains 13 residues. Between the trimmed V and J ends, which lost 4 bases and 3 bases, there was a span of 10 bases. CDR3 amino acids: CASSFGWDTEAFF. CDR3 nucleotide sequence: TGTGCCAGCAGCTTTGGGTGGGACACTGAAGCTTTCTTT.

The chain couples TRBV7-2 to TRBJ2-4; D is perhaps TRBD1 or TRBD2 (5 bases each). Germline V gives CDR1 SGHTA, CDR2 FQGNSA. V lost 5 bases and J 8 bases, leaving 22 bases between the germline ends. This CDR3 has 16 residues. CDR3 DNA: TGTGCCAGCAGCCTCCCCCCCCGGGGCGCCGGGGACATTCAGTACTTC. Protein sequence: CASSLPPRGAGDIQYF.

The V and J genes are TRBV7-3 and TRBJ2-3, with TRBD1 as a possible D gene (5 bases). The ends were cut back, 5 bases at V and 9 bases at J, with 12 bases in the middle. CDR1 and CDR2 from the germline V gene are SGHTA and FQGTGA. This CDR3 contains 12 residues. Here the CDR3 DNA reads TGTGCCAGCAGCCCGGACACAAGGACGCAGTATTTT. It translates to CASSPDTRTQYF.

The genes are TRBV19 and TRBJ1-1; 9 bases map to TRBD1. The CDR3 length is 14 residues. The J segment lost 1 base and the V segment lost 11 bases, leaving 8 bases of the junction unmatched. CDR1 LNHDA and CDR2 SQIVND come from the germline V gene (reference sequence). CDR3: CAGGGTGRNTEAFF. CDR3 DNA sequence: TGTGCCGGGGGAGGGACAGGGAGGAACACTGAAGCTTTCTTT.

The V call is TRBV7-9, the J call TRBJ2-1, with a tentative D call TRBD2 (5 bases). This CDR3 region has 16 residues. The V and J ends lost 5 bases and 0 bases respectively, with 14 bases between them. Germline CDR1 and CDR2: SEHNR and FQNEAQ (reference sequence). The CDR3 sequence is CASSSREGSSYNEQFF. The CDR3 DNA sequence: TGTGCCAGCAGCAGCCGTGAAGGGAGCTCCTACAATGAGCAGTTCTTC.

Worth noting for this clone: The sample contains more than one DNA sequence encoding this CDR3. The chain is built from TRBV2 and TRBJ2-7; D not certain. The CDR3 sequence is 13 residues long. The V end lost 8 bases, the J end lost 2 bases, and 13 bases lay between the germline ends. CDR1 and CDR2 from the germline V gene are SNHLY and FYNNEI. As DNA, the CDR3 is TGTGCCAGCCGAGGCCCAGAACCCTACGAGCAGTACTTC. This codes for CASRGPEPYEQYF.

The rearrangement uses TRBV18 and TRBJ1-1; 8 nucleotides agree with TRBD1. The germline gives CDR1 KGHSH, CDR2 LQKENI. This CDR3 comprises 16 residues. Trimming removed 4 bases from V and 3 bases from J; junction bases left unmatched: 10. The CDR3 loop is CASSRGQGDTYTEAFF. CDR3 nucleotides: TGTGCCAGCTCACGAGGACAGGGCGATACTTACACTGAAGCTTTCTTT.

In regard to this clone: This may stem from a read error, because a much larger clone lies one nucleotide away. The chain has TRBV27 and TRBJ1-4; D might be TRBD1 (5 bases). The germline V gene has CDR1 MNHEY and CDR2 SMNVEV (reference sequence). The length of the CDR3 is 14 residues. Trimming shortened V by 4 bases and J by 0 bases, and 6 bases separated the two germline ends. The DNA for the CDR3 is TGTGCCAGCAGTTCAGGGACAACTAATGAAAAACTGTTTTTT. As protein: CASSSGTTNEKLFF. Variable domain in full (rest from reference TRBV27 and TRBJ1-4): EAQVTQNPRYLITVTGKKLTVTCSQNMNHEYMSWYRQDPGLGLRQIYYSMNVEVTDKGDVPEGYKVSRKEKRNFPLILESPSPNQTSLYFCASSSGTTNEKLFFGSGTQLSVL.

This chain joins TRBV19 and TRBJ1-2, with D perhaps TRBD1 (6 bases). Germline-derived CDR1 and CDR2 are LNHDA and SQIVND (reference sequence). The CDR3 sequence is 16 residues long. The V end lost 5 bases, the J end lost 8 bases, and 24 bases lay between the germline ends. In DNA, the CDR3 is TGTGCCAGTAGTTCAAGACAGGACGCCACGGCACGGGGCTACACCTTC. Protein sequence: CASSSRQDATARGYTF. Drawing the rest from reference TRBV19 and TRBJ1-2, the complete variable domain is DGGITQSPKYLFRKEGQNVTLSCEQNLNHDAMYWYRQDPGQGLRLIYYSQIVNDFQKGDIAEGYSVSREKKESFPLTVTSAQKNPTAFYLCASSSRQDATARGYTFGSGTRLTVV.